This T cell receptor (beta chain) was recorded in a study of OX40 agonist ivuxolimab in advanced cancers. Findings of the study overall: Averaged across samples, CD8+ T cells carried more expanded clones than CD4+ did.

Some clones are missing from TCRdb's copy, which holds only in-frame ones; the method was immunoSEQ multiplex PCR. The sample carries more than 85,000 clones, 90% to 95% recorded once. Worth noting for this clone: Its antigen remains unknown.

Specimen: CD4+ or CD8+ T cells sorted from blood, collected in a trial of the OX40 agonist ivuxolimab. The source is an adult with an advanced solid tumor such as melanoma, head and neck, liver or kidney cancer.

CDR3 residues: CASSLISGDTGELFF. As DNA, the CDR3 is TGTGCCAGCAGCTTAATTAGCGGGGACACCGGGGAGCTGTTTTTT. The chain joins TRBV7-9 to TRBJ2-2; 8 bases agree with TRBD2. Trimming took 2 bases from V and 3 from J; bases not matched to a gene: 2. Germline CDR1 is SEHNR and CDR2 is FQNEAQ (reference sequence). The CDR3 spans 15 residues.